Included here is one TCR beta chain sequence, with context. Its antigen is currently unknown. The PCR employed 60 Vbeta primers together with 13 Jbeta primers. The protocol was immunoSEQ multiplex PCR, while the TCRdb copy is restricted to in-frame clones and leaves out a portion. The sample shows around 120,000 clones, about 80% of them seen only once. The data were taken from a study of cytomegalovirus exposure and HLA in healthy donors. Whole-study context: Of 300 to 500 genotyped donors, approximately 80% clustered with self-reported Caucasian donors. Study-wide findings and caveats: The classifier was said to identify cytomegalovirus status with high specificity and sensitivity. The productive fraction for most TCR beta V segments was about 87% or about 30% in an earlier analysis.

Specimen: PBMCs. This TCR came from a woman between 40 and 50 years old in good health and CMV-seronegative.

The CDR3 loop is CASSLGLGGNTEAFF. CDR3 bases: TGTGCCAGCAGCTTAGGGCTGGGGGGAAACACTGAAGCTTTCTTT. The chain links TRBV13 to TRBJ1-1, with a tentative D call TRBD1 (5 bases). V was trimmed by 0 bases and J by 2 bases, leaving 10 bases between them. There are 15 residues in the CDR3. Germline V gene data show CDR1 as PRHDT and CDR2 as FYEKMQ (reference sequence).